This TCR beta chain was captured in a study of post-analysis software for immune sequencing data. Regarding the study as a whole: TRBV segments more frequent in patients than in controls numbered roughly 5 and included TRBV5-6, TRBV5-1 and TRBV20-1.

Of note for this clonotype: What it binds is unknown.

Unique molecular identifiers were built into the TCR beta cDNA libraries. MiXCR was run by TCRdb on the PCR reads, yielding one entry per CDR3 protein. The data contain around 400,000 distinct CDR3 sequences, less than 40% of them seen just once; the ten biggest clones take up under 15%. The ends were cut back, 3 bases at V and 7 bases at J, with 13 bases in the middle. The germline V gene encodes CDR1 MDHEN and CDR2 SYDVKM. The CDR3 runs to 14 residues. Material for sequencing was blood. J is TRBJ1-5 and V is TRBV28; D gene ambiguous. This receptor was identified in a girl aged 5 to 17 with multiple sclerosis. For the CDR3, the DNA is TGTGCCAGCAGTTTTGTTGAGACGGTCCAGCCCCAGCATTTT. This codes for CASSFVETVQPQHF.